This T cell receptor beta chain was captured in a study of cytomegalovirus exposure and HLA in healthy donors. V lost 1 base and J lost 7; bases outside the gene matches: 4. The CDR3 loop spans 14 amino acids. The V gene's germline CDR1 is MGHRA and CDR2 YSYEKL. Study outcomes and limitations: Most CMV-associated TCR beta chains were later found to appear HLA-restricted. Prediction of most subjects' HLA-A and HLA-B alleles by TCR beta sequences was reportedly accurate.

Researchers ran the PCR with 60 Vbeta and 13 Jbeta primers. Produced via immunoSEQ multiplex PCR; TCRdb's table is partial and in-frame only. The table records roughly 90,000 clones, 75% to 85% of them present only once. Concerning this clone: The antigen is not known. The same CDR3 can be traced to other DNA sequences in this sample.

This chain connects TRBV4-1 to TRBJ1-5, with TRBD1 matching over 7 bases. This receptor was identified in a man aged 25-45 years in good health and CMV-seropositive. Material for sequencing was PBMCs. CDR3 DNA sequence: TGCGCCAGCAGCCAAGTAGGGGGCGACCAGCCCCAGCATTTT. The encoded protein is CASSQVGGDQPQHF.